What follows are 5 T cell receptor beta chains derived from one specimen sequenced in a study of CD8 T cells in ankylosing spondylitis. TCRdb re-derived calls from the 5' RACE reads in MiXCR, one entry per CDR3 protein. The sample holds around 490,000 distinct CDR3 sequences; approximately 5% are singletons and the top ten take 3% to 4%. Their antigen targets remain unknown. Study results and limitations: A TCR beta motif of several highly homologous variants seemed to mark ankylosing spondylitis blood.

The source material was blood, either unsorted or a sorted T cell fraction (not recorded which). The receptors originated from a male donor with ankylosing spondylitis.

For this clonotype: One end of the junction does not line up with germline, which may come from a read error. CDR3 DNA sequence: TGTGCCAGCAGTTTACCCGCGGTTACTGTATTC. It translates to CASSLPAVTVF. This chain joins TRBV28 and TRBJ2-7; D call uncertain. The germline V gene encodes CDR1 MDHEN and CDR2 SYDVKM. The CDR3 spans 11 residues.

This clonotype has just a few counts. V usage is TRBV28 and J usage is TRBJ2-6; 8 positions agree with TRBD1. The CDR3 covers 17 residues. V shed 5 bases, J shed 4 bases, and the junction held 10 bases outside the gene matches. Germline V gives CDR1 MDHEN, CDR2 SYDVKM. CDR3 sequence (DNA): TGTGCCAGCAGTCCTCAACAGGGGGACAGAGGGGCCAACGTCCTGACTTTC. Translated, it gives CASSPQQGDRGANVLTF.

This clonotype was found many times. This sequence joins TRBV12-3 or TRBV12-4 and TRBJ1-2, with D unclear. The V end lost 4 bases, the J end lost 4 bases, and 13 bases lay between the germline ends. The CDR3 loop spans 14 amino acids. The CDR3 reads CASSSHSNSYGYTF. CDR3 DNA sequence: TGTGCCAGCAGTTCTCACAGTAACTCCTATGGCTACACCTTC.

In this sample, this clonotype turned up many times. The chain uses TRBV20-1 and TRBJ2-7; tentative D call: TRBD1 (5 bases). Germline assignment: CDR1 DFQATT and CDR2 SNEGSKA (reference sequence). The CDR3 has 14 residues. Trimming cost V 3 bases and J 1 base, with 13 bases left between them. The CDR3 sequence: CSASIGVESYEQYF. For the CDR3, the DNA is TGCAGTGCTAGTATAGGGGTGGAATCCTACGAGCAGTACTTC.

The CDR3 DNA reads as TGCAGTGCTAGTTCTCTAGCGGGCCCCAATGAGCAGTTCTTC. It is translated as CSASSLAGPNEQFF. The chain joins TRBV20-1 to TRBJ2-1; 8 positions match TRBD2. CDR1 DFQATT and CDR2 SNEGSKA come from the germline V gene (reference sequence). The length of the CDR3 is 14 residues. Trimming removed 3 bases from V and 6 bases from J; junction bases left unmatched: 7.